This T cell receptor (beta chain) derives from a study of T cells after somatic rescue of genetic block. Data came from immunoSEQ multiplex PCR; TCRdb stores just in-frame clones and leaves some out. The profile covers roughly 67,000 clones, with 85% to 95% appearing a single time and 2.9% taken by the ten largest. This CDR3 contains 15 residues. Trimming stripped 10 bases from V and 6 bases from J, with 25 bases between. Looked up from germline, CDR1 is MNHEY and CDR2 is SMNVEV (reference sequence). The sequenced material came from peripheral blood mononuclear cells (PBMCs). The chain links TRBV27 to TRBJ2-7; no firm D call. This TCR came from a man aged 35-49 years. CDR3 region: CATPRIGSQVREQYF. Written as DNA, the CDR3 is TGTGCCACCCCCCGGATAGGCTCCCAAGTTCGCGAGCAGTACTTC.